This T cell receptor beta chain was sequenced for a study of blood T cells in healthy people across ages. Study-wide findings and caveats: In older individuals, TCR beta diversity per million T cells was lower, falling roughly linearly with age. A greater number of naive CD4+ cells and higher diversity distinguished long-lived donors from aged donors.

The table lists this clonotype with a few counts. Its cognate antigen is unknown. Trimming took 5 bases from V and 3 from J; bases not matched to a gene: 9. This CDR3 spans 15 amino acids. Primed by a sample-barcoded 5' primer and a J-beta primer mix, a second PCR proceeded for 7 to 11 cycles. MiXCR was run by TCRdb on the 5' RACE reads, yielding one entry per CDR3 protein. The table lists about 1.4 million distinct CDR3 sequences, approximately 63% of them singletons. This receptor was taken from a man between 18 and 35 years old in good health. The sequencing sample was made of blood. This chain uses TRBV12-3 or TRBV12-4 with TRBJ2-7, with 8 bases lining up with TRBD1. The CDR3 is CASSLLTGAYYEQYF. The CDR3, as DNA: TGTGCCAGCAGTCTCTTGACAGGGGCATACTACGAGCAGTACTTC.